This T cell receptor (beta chain) was sequenced for a study of shared clonotypes between healthy human individuals (dated by TCRdb to between 2020 and 2021). About the investigation overall: The cohort included a few men and a couple of women between 18 and 49 years of age. For each donor, CD4 naive and CD4 memory were each run on three plates, CD8 naive on two plates, and CD8 memory on one plate. Blood TCR repertoires of about 5 healthy adults were deeply sequenced to estimate repertoire size and the extent of clonotype sharing between individuals. Different laboratories and diverse techniques were used to prepare libraries and sequence TCR repertoires, to increase sequencing depth and limit assay-specific biases. Leukapheresis yielded between about 0.9 and 9.5 billion PBMCs per donor.

TCR CDR3 regions were amplified from genomic DNA by multiplex PCR using the deep immunoSEQ assay. Genomic DNA extracted from each cell subset was distributed evenly over all wells of several immunoSEQ 96-well plates, and each plate served as one replicate. For sorted subsets, roughly 200 ng of genomic DNA, equivalent to roughly 30,000 T cell genomes, went into each replicate PCR. The purified libraries were quantified using a Qubit 3.0 fluorometer, sized with a Bioanalyzer 2100, and then quantified again using the KAPA Library Quantification kit. Every immunoSEQ 96-well plate was sequenced on a separate single-read 150-cycle Illumina NextSeq 550 flow cell. Regarding the original processing steps: Because the immunoSEQ output held only junctional sequences and lacked quality scores, the filtering could not match the filtering applied to full-length reads. Sequences were annotated with PyIR, a Python wrapper for IgBLAST v1.9, and V/J genes and CDR3 were assigned using IMGT germline references. Reads were filtered out if the reads had weak V/J assignments (E-value above 1e-6), no CDR3, stop codons, out-of-frame junctions, or ambiguous translated residues. A V3J clonotype was defined by an identical inferred V gene, J gene, and CDR3 amino acid sequence. The percentage overlap between two repertoires was calculated by dividing the number of shared unique clonotypes by the size of the smaller repertoire. Richness of each repertoire was evaluated using RTK rarefaction, the Chao1 estimator, and Recon v2.1 estimates of unobserved clonotypes. For all TCRbeta clonotypes obtained by the gDNA method from a few donors, generation probabilities were computed with OLGA. Held by TCRdb, this immuneACCESS table contains in-frame sequences only and omits some clones. Under half of the omission traces to an unresolved V gene where checked; the cause of the rest is unknown. That table supplies the V and J calls and clone size; D and trimming were determined from the DNA. In all, the sample holds around 2.1 million clones, and about 93% of those were seen once. 1.7% of the sample is held by the ten biggest clonotypes.

CD8 naive samples were obtained by positive selection for CCR7 among CD45RO-negative cells, yielding a CD45RA+CCR7+ population from which TemRA cells were excluded. The donors were healthy, HIV-negative adults with no recently reported acute infections or vaccinations. All donors were Caucasian adults living in Nashville, Tennessee, USA. Blood was collected by leukapheresis, and PBMCs were isolated by Ficoll-Histopaque density gradient centrifugation and then cryopreserved in liquid nitrogen vapor phase. Purity and quantity of every magnetically sorted T cell population were checked by analytical flow cytometry. Genomic DNA was isolated from every sorted fraction and measured by UV absorbance on a Nanodrop 2000c. The germline V and J ends show losses of 6 bases and 0 bases respectively, and no gene match explains 6 bases of the junction. Via the germline V gene, CDR1 is MNHNS and CDR2 SASEGT. Taken from cysteine to phenylalanine, the CDR3 has 15 residues. Left in the record is the CDR3 DNA by itself, 45 bases read in frame from the first base.

Results and caveats for the whole study, not just this receptor: Based on pairwise subsampling, the degree of clonotype sharing among donors was expected to be affected by sequencing depth. Sharing across a handful of donors was observed for roughly 5.4% of naive CD4, less than 4% of naive CD8, around 2.5% of memory CD4, and roughly 0.43% of memory CD8 clonotypes. Even with the large sequencing depth, rarefaction of the sorted-subset datasets indicated that sequencing was incomplete. The small number of donors limited the genetic and exposure-history diversity represented. Higher generation probabilities were observed for clonotypes shared by all four sorted-subset donors than for non-shared clonotypes. Larger estimated clonotype richness was generally found for naive subsets than for memory subsets. Sampling was restricted to blood, and TCR repertoires in tissues likely differ from the TCR repertoires found in blood.

In the case of this clone: No antigen is known for it. Qualities for individual bases were not recorded, and no much larger clone is one base off.

The specimen sequenced was naive CD8+ T cells from PBMCs. This specimen's cell subset or site label, per the study, means: CD45RA+CCR7+. The chain was built from TRBV6-1 and TRBJ2-7, with TRBD2 matching 9 junction bases. The clonotype comes from a young man in good health. Some clones in this sample may be carry-over from other donors' samples. The CDR3 sequence is CASSYVSGSSYEQYF. The nucleotides read TGTGCCAGCAGCTACGTTAGCGGGAGCTCCTACGAGCAGTACTTC.